This T cell receptor beta chain derives from a study of blood T cell repertoires in COVID-19. Study at large: The study drew acute and convalescent COVID-19 samples from the United States, Italy and Spain.

Libraries were prepared by immunoSEQ multiplex PCR; TCRdb keeps only in-frame clonotypes and omits some of them. The sample includes 300,000 to 450,000 clones, around 87% seen only once; the top ten take 1.5% to 2.5%. This CDR3 comprises 14 residues. Germline values: CDR1 WSHSY, CDR2 SAAADI. The V gene lost 3 bases and the J gene lost 5 bases, with 13 bases spanning the gap. The source material was PBMCs or T cells enriched from blood (not recorded which). The chain links TRBV10-2 to TRBJ2-5; D might be TRBD1 (6 bases). The source is a man aged 35-49 years in a cohort exposed to, infected with or recovered from COVID-19 (not recorded which). The CDR3 is CASSETARGETQYF. The DNA of the CDR3 is TGCGCCAGCAGTGAAACCGCGAGGGGGGAGACCCAGTACTTC.